Sequencing of this T cell receptor (beta chain) was carried out in a study of a mutant IDH1 vaccine in newly diagnosed glioma. Study-level information: Sex among treated patients split about 60% male, roughly 40% female; mean age was around 40 years. Patients arrived already treated with radiotherapy, temozolomide, or both, most having had both. Visits V12 and V13 fell at weeks 35 and 47, respectively.

Time point here: week 47, end of study. The content of each vaccine dose was 300 ug of mutant IDH1 20-mer peptide, and topical imiquimod accompanied it. Those who donated had recent WHO grade 3 or 4 IDH1-mutant, ATRX-lost astrocytomas. Between the trimmed V and J ends, which lost 5 bases and 5 bases, there was a span of 19 bases. This CDR3 has 16 amino acids. Germline CDR1 SGHTA, CDR2 FQGNSA. For this clone: Its antigen is not known.

The table came from immunoSEQ multiplex PCR; TCRdb's copy has only in-frame clones and leaves some out. The sample records around 30,000 clones, roughly 89% being singletons. The sequence was obtained from a woman in her twenties or thirties with glioma. This specimen was PBMCs, taken from a glioma patient whose treatment included an IDH1 peptide vaccine. V usage is TRBV7-2 and J usage is TRBJ1-5; the D is unclear. CDR3 DNA sequence: TGTGCCAGCAGCCCCGTGGGGAGGCCCCTTTATCAGCCCCAGCATTTT. It codes for CASSPVGRPLYQPQHF.